The 3 T cell receptor beta chains given below trace back to one sample, sequenced in a study of OX40 agonist ivuxolimab in advanced cancers. Repertoires were generated with immunoSEQ multiplex PCR, while TCRdb's copy carries only in-frame clones and drops some. Of tens of thousands of clones listed, about 89% are singletons. Here the sequenced sample was CD4+ or CD8+ T cells sorted from blood, taken in a trial of the OX40 agonist ivuxolimab. The receptors here all came from an adult with an advanced solid tumor such as melanoma, head and neck, liver or kidney cancer.

The rearrangement uses TRBV18 and TRBJ1-2, with D possibly TRBD1 on 6 matching bases. Germline CDR1 reads KGHSH; CDR2 reads LQKENI. CDR3 length: 14 residues. V was clipped by 2 bases and J by 0 bases, with 7 bases between them. CDR3 sequence: CASSPGTTNYGYTF. DNA for the CDR3: TGTGCCAGCTCACCAGGGACAACTAACTATGGCTACACCTTC.

The chain carries TRBV7-7 and TRBJ1-1, with D possibly TRBD1 on 5 matching bases. The CDR3 has 14 residues. In germline, CDR1 is SSHAT, CDR2 FNYEAQ (reference sequence). V was pared by 5 bases and J by 0 bases, with 10 bases between. CDR3 in amino acids: CASSPGGMNTEAFF. Here the CDR3 DNA reads TGTGCCAGCAGCCCCGGGGGAATGAACACTGAAGCTTTCTTT.

The chain employs TRBV14 and TRBJ2-7; a possible D gene is TRBD2 (6 bases). This CDR3 comprises 15 residues. Germline V CDR1 and CDR2: SGHDN, FVKESK. Deletions cut 4 bases from V and 7 bases from J, with 20 bases between. In nucleotides, the CDR3 is TGTGCCAGCAGCCCCCTAACCGGGGGACTTGGGGAGCAGTACTTC. This translates into CASSPLTGGLGEQYF.